A single sample gave rise to the 30 T cell receptor beta chains below, sequenced in a study of neurological immune-mediated disorders (dated by TCRdb to 2018 to 2020). Receptor libraries were prepared by 5' RACE. For sequencing, an Illumina HiSeq 2500 was employed. The raw public data were reprocessed by TCRdb itself: fastp quality trimming at Q25, MiXCR clonotype calling, in-frame beta chains only. Every CDR3 protein is listed once, alongside the most common genes and DNA of its rows. Within this sample are around 76,000 distinct CDR3 sequences, with 10% to 13% of them counted one time only. Roughly 10% of the sample is held by the ten biggest clonotypes. Explained via the paper, the time point label denotes: longitudinal time-point 1 (baseline). Input material: PBMCs. The receptors come from a man aged 25-40 years in good health.

This clonotype came up many times. This CDR3 reads CSAHGGVETAQYF. The CDR3 DNA sequence: TGCAGTGCTCACGGGGGGGTTGAGACGGCCCAGTACTTC. V is TRBV20-1 and J is TRBJ2-5; the match to TRBD2 covers 8 bases. There are 13 residues in the CDR3. V was pared by 5 bases and J by 9 bases, with 11 bases of the junction left unmatched. Looked up from germline, CDR1 is DFQATT and CDR2 is SNEGSKA (reference sequence).

The table lists this clonotype with many counts. This sequence joins TRBV5-1 and TRBJ2-5, with 8 bases identical to TRBD1. The CDR3 consists of 15 residues. V gave up 0 bases and J gave up 2 bases; unmatched junction bases: 3. CDR1 is SGHRS and CDR2 is YFSETQ in the germline V gene. CDR3 sequence (DNA): TGCGCCAGCAGCTTGGCCACAGGGGGGCAAGAGACCCAGTACTTC. It encodes CASSLATGGQETQYF.

The V gene is TRBV25-1, the J gene TRBJ1-2; possibly TRBD1 for D (5 bases). V lost 2 bases, J lost 6 bases, and 19 bases lay in between. The germline CDR1 and CDR2 sequences are MGHDK and SYGVNS. This CDR3 has 16 residues. The CDR3, as DNA: TGTGCCAGCAGTGAAATAGAGGGACTCTCAAGGGATGGCTACACCTTC. Translating it yields CASSEIEGLSRDGYTF.

Many counts were recorded for this clonotype. V is TRBV7-9 and J is TRBJ2-4; 7 nucleotides match TRBD1. The germline gives CDR1 SEHNR, CDR2 FQNEAQ (reference sequence). CDR3 length: 17 residues. V dropped 3 bases and J dropped 5; count of bases not matched to a gene: 13. CDR3 nucleotide sequence: TGTGCCAGCAGCTTTGGAGTAGGGGGCGATTGGGAAAACATTCAGTACTTC. Amino acid sequence: CASSFGVGGDWENIQYF.

Many counts were recorded for this clonotype. The chain is built from TRBV4-2 and TRBJ2-3; D gene uncertain. V shed 0 bases and J shed 0 bases, with 13 bases lying between them. The CDR3 is made up of 17 amino acids. Germline V gives CDR1 LGHNA, CDR2 YNFKEQ. CDR3 protein: CASSQDWIGTSTDTQYF. The DNA for the CDR3 is TGTGCCAGCAGCCAAGATTGGATCGGTACTAGCACAGATACGCAGTATTTT.

This clonotype was counted at least ten times. J is TRBJ2-5 and V is TRBV28, with TRBD2 as a possible D gene (5 bases). Trimming took 8 bases from V and 1 from J, leaving 14 bases between them. Germline V gene sequence: CDR1 MDHEN, CDR2 SYDVKM. The CDR3 is made up of 14 amino acids. The CDR3 nucleotides read TGTGCCAGCGGCCCCCCGGGGTTCCAAGAGACCCAGTACTTC. Translating it yields CASGPPGFQETQYF.

This clonotype showed up many times. V is TRBV5-5 and J is TRBJ2-3; 14 bases are a match to TRBD2. The CDR3 length is 18 residues. CDR1 and CDR2 (germline): SGHKS, YYEKEE (reference sequence). After removal of 4 bases from V and 3 bases from J, the junction contained 10 bases not matched to a gene. CDR3 in amino acids: CASSDPGLAGVETDTQYF. CDR3 nucleotides: TGTGCCAGCAGCGACCCGGGACTAGCGGGAGTAGAGACAGATACGCAGTATTTT.

This clonotype came up many times. The J gene is TRBJ2-4, the V gene TRBV20-1; 9 positions match TRBD1. Per germline, CDR1 DFQATT and CDR2 SNEGSKA (reference sequence). This CDR3 is 15 amino acids long. J lost 6 bases, V lost 6 bases, and 12 bases had no gene match. CDR3 DNA sequence: TGCAGTGCCGTAACGGACAGGGGAGAGGGAAACATTCAGTACTTC. Amino acids: CSAVTDRGEGNIQYF.

Many counts were recorded for this clonotype. The chain is built from TRBV12-3 or TRBV12-4 and TRBJ1-2; 8 bases agree with TRBD1. V shed 5 bases, J shed 4 bases, and the junction held 6 bases outside the gene matches. The CDR3 spans 14 residues. DNA for the CDR3: TGTGCCAGCAGTCCCTTAGGACAGGGCTATGGCTACACCTTC. This sequence encodes CASSPLGQGYGYTF.

This clonotype has ten or more counts. The chain combines TRBV10-3 with TRBJ1-2, with no clear D. Germline CDR1 and CDR2: ENHRY and SYGVKD. V lost 0 bases, J lost 2 bases, and 7 bases lay in between. The CDR3 runs 14 residues. As DNA, the CDR3 is TGTGCCATCAGTGAGTCGGGCCAAAACTATGGCTACACCTTC. It is translated as CAISESGQNYGYTF.

This clonotype was counted at least ten times. The chain has TRBV27 and TRBJ2-7, with 12 bases fitting TRBD1. The length of the CDR3 is 14 residues. Losses at the gene ends were 5 bases for V and 4 bases for J; bases not matched to a gene: 3. CDR1 and CDR2 from the germline V gene are MNHEY and SMNVEV (reference sequence). CDR3: CASSGDRGPYEQYF. CDR3 nucleotide sequence: TGTGCCAGCAGTGGGGACAGGGGGCCGTACGAGCAGTACTTC.

This clonotype was detected ten times or more. The rearrangement links TRBV6-6 to TRBJ2-1; 7 bases line up with TRBD1. Germline V gene lookup returns CDR1 MNHNY and CDR2 SVGAGI (reference sequence). Trimming cost V 2 bases and J 9 bases; bases outside gene matches: 10. The CDR3 spans 15 residues. Here the CDR3 reads CASSYPQKQGSEQFF. The CDR3 nucleotides are TGTGCCAGCAGTTACCCACAGAAACAGGGGAGTGAGCAGTTCTTC.

This clonotype was counted many times. The chain has TRBV5-1 and TRBJ1-4; the D is unclear. This CDR3 spans 15 amino acids. Germline CDR1 reads SGHRS; CDR2 reads YFSETQ. Trimming pared 6 bases from V and 0 bases from J, leaving 12 bases between. In DNA form, the CDR3 reads TGCGCCAGCACCACCTCCCCCTCAACTAATGAAAAACTGTTTTTT. As protein: CASTTSPSTNEKLFF.

CDR3 nucleotide sequence: TGCGCCAGCAGCTTGGTAGCAGGACACGTCGAGCAGTACTTC. Its translation is CASSLVAGHVEQYF. The gene calls are TRBV5-1 and TRBJ2-7, with D possibly being TRBD1 (5 bases). The CDR3 is 14 amino acids. Germline V CDR1 and CDR2: SGHRS, YFSETQ. V shed 0 bases and J shed 6 bases, with 13 bases lying between them.

This clonotype was recorded at least ten times. The V call is TRBV20-1, the J call TRBJ2-2, with D maybe TRBD2 (5 bases). The CDR3 is 14 residues long. CDR1 and CDR2 (germline): DFQATT, SNEGSKA (reference sequence). With 6 bases removed from V and 3 bases from J, the gap between germline ends came to 14 bases. CDR3 sequence: CSANFPGDTGELFF. CDR3 in DNA: TGCAGTGCAAACTTCCCCGGGGACACCGGGGAGCTGTTTTTT.

In this sample, this clonotype turned up many times. The V and J genes are TRBV20-1 and TRBJ2-7; the D gene is possibly TRBD1 (6 bases). Trimming cost V 0 bases and J 7 bases, with 10 bases left between them. Per the germline V gene, CDR1 is DFQATT and CDR2 is SNEGSKA (reference sequence). CDR3 length: 12 amino acids. Here the CDR3 DNA reads TGCAGTGCTAGAGACGTCGGACAGGAGCAGTACTTC. This sequence encodes CSARDVGQEQYF.

This clonotype was detected many times. The V gene is TRBV3-1, the J gene TRBJ2-7; D is unclear. The CDR3 consists of 15 residues. Trimming took 0 bases from V and 7 from J, leaving 16 bases between them. Germline V gives CDR1 LGHDT, CDR2 YNNKEL (reference sequence). CDR3 residues: CASSQEATWVVEQYF. As DNA, the CDR3 is TGTGCCAGCAGCCAAGAAGCAACATGGGTCGTGGAGCAGTACTTC.

The sample holds many counts of this clonotype. The genes are TRBV15 and TRBJ2-1; the match to TRBD2 covers 7 bases. Germline values: CDR1 LNHNV, CDR2 YYDKDF (reference sequence). V shed 1 base and J 3 bases; nucleotides not matched to a gene: 6. There are 16 residues in the CDR3. The CDR3 DNA reads TGTGCCACCAGCAGAGCGGCGGGAGTAGTCTACAATGAGCAGTTCTTC. Its protein is CATSRAAGVVYNEQFF.

This clonotype was recorded many times. The V gene is TRBV6-5, the J gene TRBJ2-2; weak D call: TRBD2 (5 bases). V lost 11 bases to trimming and J lost 9 bases, with 16 bases between them. The CDR3 runs to 12 residues. Germline CDR1 reads MNHEY; CDR2 reads SVGAGI. Written as DNA, the CDR3 is TGTGCCGCCATGGGGAGCAATCGGGAGCTGTTTTTT. Protein sequence: CAAMGSNRELFF.

This clonotype turned up a few times. The chain links TRBV3-1 to TRBJ1-2; D remains unclear. V was cut by 1 base and J by 7 bases, with 7 bases left in between. This CDR3 has 12 residues. CDR1 LGHDT and CDR2 YNNKEL come from the germline V gene (reference sequence). The CDR3 loop reads CASSQGTSGYTF. CDR3 sequence (DNA): TGTGCCAGCAGCCAAGGGACCTCTGGCTACACCTTC.

Ten or more counts support this clonotype. The CDR3 protein is CASTPAGLAGAENEQFF. The CDR3 DNA reads as TGTGCCAGCACCCCGGCGGGACTAGCGGGAGCGGAGAATGAGCAGTTCTTC. This chain uses TRBV25-1 with TRBJ2-1; 14 bases align to TRBD2. V lost 7 bases and J lost 7; bases outside the gene matches: 12. The CDR3 runs to 17 residues. The V gene's germline CDR1 is MGHDK and CDR2 SYGVNS.

This clonotype was observed many times. This chain links TRBV6-6 with TRBJ2-2, with D unclear. The germline V gene has CDR1 MNHNY and CDR2 SVGAGI (reference sequence). The ends were cut back, 8 bases at V and 1 base at J, with 8 bases in the middle. There are 13 residues in the CDR3. The DNA for the CDR3 is TGTGCCAGCTTCAGGATGAACACCGGGGAGCTGTTTTTT. It translates to CASFRMNTGELFF.

This clonotype was counted at least ten times. In DNA, the CDR3 is TGCGCCAGCAGCCAAGAAATTTCAGGGGGGTCCGGTCAGCCCCAGCATTTT. This codes for CASSQEISGGSGQPQHF. This chain uses TRBV4-1 with TRBJ1-5; 7 nucleotides agree with TRBD1. Trimming at V came to 0 bases and at J to 6 bases, leaving 11 bases not matched to a gene. Germline-derived CDR1 and CDR2 are MGHRA and YSYEKL. The CDR3 runs 17 residues.

The chain is built from TRBV19 and TRBJ2-1; 13 bases align to TRBD2. The CDR3 length is 19 residues. Per germline, CDR1 LNHDA and CDR2 SQIVND (reference sequence). Trimming at V came to 4 bases and at J to 0 bases, leaving 9 bases not matched to a gene. This CDR3 is CASSTTGTSGESSYNEQFF. The CDR3 DNA reads as TGTGCCAGTAGTACGACCGGGACTAGCGGGGAGAGCTCCTACAATGAGCAGTTCTTC.

This clonotype was observed at least ten times. V and J are TRBV27 and TRBJ2-6; no clear D. CDR3 length equals 14 residues. Germline CDR1 and CDR2: MNHEY and SMNVEV (reference sequence). V was trimmed by 3 bases and J by 0 bases, leaving 3 bases between them. CDR3: CASSFLSGANVLTF. The CDR3 coding sequence is TGTGCCAGCAGTTTCCTCTCTGGGGCCAACGTCCTGACTTTC.

In this sample, this clonotype turned up many times. The CDR3 sequence is CSAASSYNSPLHF. The CDR3 DNA is TGCAGTGCGGCGAGCTCCTATAATTCACCCCTCCACTTT. The V call is TRBV20-1, the J call TRBJ1-6; D gene uncertain. Trimming shortened V by 6 bases and J by 0 bases, and 6 bases separated the two germline ends. Per germline, CDR1 DFQATT and CDR2 SNEGSKA (reference sequence). The length of the CDR3 is 13 residues.

As concerns this clonotype: A much larger clone sits a single nucleotide away, making a read error possible. The V and J genes are TRBV20-1 and TRBJ2-3; 10 bases match TRBD2. The length of the CDR3 is 15 residues. CDR1 and CDR2 from the germline V gene are DFQATT and SNEGSKA (reference sequence). V lost 6 bases to trimming and J lost 5 bases; unmatched junction nucleotides: 11. In DNA form, the CDR3 reads TGCAGTGCGTCAGTAGCGGGAGGATCGGGAGATACGCAGTATTTT. The encoded protein is CSASVAGGSGDTQYF.

In this sample, this clonotype turned up many times. The chain carries TRBV6-4 and TRBJ2-2; TRBD2 is a possible D gene (6 bases). Looked up from germline, CDR1 is MRHNA and CDR2 is SNTAGT. This CDR3 has 15 amino acids. V lost 8 bases and J lost 1, with 14 bases in between. The CDR3 loop reads CASRVSGLNTGELFF. DNA of the CDR3: TGTGCCAGCCGTGTGAGCGGGTTGAACACCGGGGAGCTGTTTTTT.

V usage is TRBV20-1 and J usage is TRBJ2-2; the D call may be TRBD1 or TRBD2 (5 bases each). This CDR3 has 15 residues. The V and J ends lost 5 bases and 4 bases respectively, with 17 bases between them. Looked up from germline, CDR1 is DFQATT and CDR2 is SNEGSKA (reference sequence). CDR3 sequence: CSARDGQQSTGELFF. In DNA form, the CDR3 reads TGCAGTGCTCGGGACGGGCAACAAAGCACCGGGGAGCTGTTTTTT.

Ten or more counts support this clonotype. The rearrangement links TRBV28 to TRBJ1-1; perhaps TRBD1 as D (6 bases). CDR3 size: 12 residues. Trimming shortened V by 4 bases and J by 7 bases, and 10 bases separated the two germline ends. CDR1 MDHEN and CDR2 SYDVKM come from the germline V gene. The CDR3 here is CASSSSGDEAFF. CDR3 coding DNA: TGTGCCAGCAGTTCCTCAGGGGATGAAGCTTTCTTT.